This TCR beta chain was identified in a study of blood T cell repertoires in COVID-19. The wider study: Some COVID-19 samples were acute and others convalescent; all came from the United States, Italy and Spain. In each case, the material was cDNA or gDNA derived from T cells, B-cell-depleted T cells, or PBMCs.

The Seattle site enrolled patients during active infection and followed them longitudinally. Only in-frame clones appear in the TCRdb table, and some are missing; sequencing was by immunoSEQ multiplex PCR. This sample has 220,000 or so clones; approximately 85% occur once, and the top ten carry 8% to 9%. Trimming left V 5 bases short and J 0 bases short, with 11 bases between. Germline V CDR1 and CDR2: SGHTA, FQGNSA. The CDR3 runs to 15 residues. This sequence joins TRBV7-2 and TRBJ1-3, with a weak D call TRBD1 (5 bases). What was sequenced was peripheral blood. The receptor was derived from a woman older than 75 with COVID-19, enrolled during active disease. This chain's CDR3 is CASSPNRYSGNTIYF. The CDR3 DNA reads TGTGCCAGCAGCCCCAACAGGTACTCTGGAAACACCATATATTTT. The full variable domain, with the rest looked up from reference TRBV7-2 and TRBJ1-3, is GAGVSQSPSNKVTEKGKDVELRCDPISGHTALYWYRQSLGQGLEFLIYFQGNSAPDKSGLPSDRFSAERTGGSVSTLTIQRTQQEDSAVYLCASSPNRYSGNTIYFGEGSWLTVV.